The next 25 T cell receptor beta chains were all read from a single sample in a study of Ad26.COV2.S vaccination and SARS-CoV-2 variants. The treatment was: around 19 received Ad26.COV2.S at low or high dose, single or two shots; roughly 5 received placebo; per-sample allocation not given. The samples date from day 63 after the first vaccine or placebo injection. Method: immunoSEQ multiplex PCR; TCRdb's copy keeps in-frame clones and lacks some. The sample carries roughly 700,000 clones, roughly 90% recorded once. The sample here was peripheral blood, taken in a trial of Ad26.COV2.S vaccine versus placebo. Every receptor here comes from a person between 18 and 65 years old who received the Ad26.COV2.S COVID-19 vaccine or a placebo.

This sequence joins TRBV4-1 and TRBJ1-4; D gene unclear. V shed 4 bases and J shed 7 bases, with 13 bases lying between them. The germline V gene has CDR1 MGHRA and CDR2 YSYEKL. The CDR3 length is 14 residues. The CDR3 DNA follows: TGCGCCAGCAGCCTCGGTTCTGGGTTTGAAAAACTGTTTTTT. This encodes CASSLGSGFEKLFF.

A note on this clone: Other nucleotide sequences from this sample produce the same CDR3. The CDR3 DNA is TGTGCCATCAGTGAGGGAGGCGAGCAGTACTTC. Its protein product is CAISEGGEQYF. The V gene is TRBV10-3, the J gene TRBJ2-7, with D maybe TRBD2 (5 bases). There are 11 residues in the CDR3. Per germline, CDR1 ENHRY and CDR2 SYGVKD. The V end lost 2 bases, the J end lost 6 bases, and 5 bases lay between the germline ends.

The chain combines TRBV5-1 with TRBJ2-1; tentative D call: TRBD2 (5 bases). Germline V gene data show CDR1 as SGHRS and CDR2 as YFSETQ. This CDR3 has 14 amino acids. Trimming pared 0 bases from V and 6 bases from J, leaving 10 bases between. The CDR3 spells CASSLGSLANEQFF. The CDR3 nucleotides are TGCGCCAGCAGCTTGGGGTCCCTAGCCAATGAGCAGTTCTTC.

This clone was found once. J is TRBJ2-2 and V is TRBV7-9, with D unclear. The CDR3 runs to 14 residues. Per the germline V gene, CDR1 is SEHNR and CDR2 is FQNEAQ (reference sequence). V dropped 7 bases and J dropped 6 bases, with 15 bases sitting between them. The CDR3 sequence: CASTPGRDSGELFF. Written as DNA, the CDR3 is TGTGCCAGCACCCCGGGTAGGGATTCCGGGGAGCTGTTTTTT.

The genes are TRBV7-6 and TRBJ2-2; D is unclear. Per the germline V gene, CDR1 is SGHVS and CDR2 is FNYEAQ. The germline V and J ends were trimmed by 0 bases and 5 bases, with 10 bases remaining between them. This CDR3 region has 15 residues. Here the CDR3 DNA reads TGTGCCAGCAGCTTAGCCCCATCACCGACCGGGGAGCTGTTTTTT. Its translation is CASSLAPSPTGELFF. Supplemented by reference TRBV7-6 and TRBJ2-2, the full variable domain reads GAGVSQSPRYKVTKRGQDVALRCDPISGHVSLYWYRQALGQGPEFLTYFNYEAQQDKSGLPNDRFSAERPEGSISTLTIQRTEQRDSAMYRCASSLAPSPTGELFFGEGSRLTVL.

The chain recombines TRBV28 with TRBJ2-3, with 13 bases that match TRBD2. Germline V gives CDR1 MDHEN, CDR2 SYDVKM. Losses at the gene ends were 3 bases for V and 2 bases for J; bases not matched to a gene: 2. The CDR3 has 16 amino acids. CDR3 bases: TGTGCCAGCAGTTTGGGGACTAGCGGGATCACAGATACGCAGTATTTT. Translation: CASSLGTSGITDTQYF.

The genes are TRBV6-5 and TRBJ1-2; D is uncertain. V gave up 0 bases and J gave up 7 bases, with 15 bases separating them. CDR1 is MNHEY, CDR2 SVGAGI, per germline. The CDR3 is made up of 15 amino acids. The DNA for the CDR3 is TGTGCCAGCAGTTACTCTGAGGGCGGCTTAGGTGGCTACACCTTC. Translating it yields CASSYSEGGLGGYTF.

There are a few counts of this clone. This chain links TRBV7-2 with TRBJ2-7; D perhaps matches TRBD1 (5 bases). Germline V gene data show CDR1 as SGHTA and CDR2 as FQGNSA. The CDR3 length is 13 residues. V was shortened by 4 bases and J by 4 bases, with 11 bases between the two germline ends. CDR3 amino acids: CASSSFTGYEQYF. The CDR3 coding sequence is TGTGCCAGCAGCTCATTTACAGGTTACGAGCAGTACTTC.

The V gene is TRBV6-4, the J gene TRBJ1-1; 9 bases agree with TRBD1. The CDR3 sequence is 15 residues long. Germline loops: CDR1 MRHNA, CDR2 SNTAGT. J lost 5 bases, V lost 2 bases, and 6 bases had no gene match. CDR3 sequence (DNA): TGTGCCAGCAGTGACGGTACAGGGGGCGCGACTGAAGCTTTCTTT. Translation: CASSDGTGGATEAFF.

This clone is a singleton in its sample. This chain uses TRBV5-8 with TRBJ2-1; TRBD2 agrees at 8 bases. CDR1 is SGHTS and CDR2 is YDEGEE in the germline V gene. With V trimmed by 1 base and J by 5 bases, 5 bases remained unmatched. The CDR3 is 15 residues long. CDR3 nucleotides: TGTGCCAGCAGCTTGAGAACTAGCGGAAACAATGAGCAGTTCTTC. This encodes CASSLRTSGNNEQFF.

The chain employs TRBV27 and TRBJ1-5; D remains ambiguous. The CDR3 length is 14 residues. Trimming shortened V by 2 bases and J by 5 bases, and 10 bases separated the two germline ends. The germline V gene encodes CDR1 MNHEY and CDR2 SMNVEV (reference sequence). The CDR3 DNA sequence: TGTGCCAGCAGTTTAAGTTTTGATGATCAGCCCCAGCATTTT. Amino acid sequence: CASSLSFDDQPQHF.

This chain joins TRBV29-1 and TRBJ2-7, with 10 bases fitting TRBD2. The germline V gene encodes CDR1 SQVTM and CDR2 ANQGSEA. The junction had 4 bases not matched to a gene; V was cut back by 6 bases and J by 2 bases. This CDR3 spans 13 amino acids. In DNA form, the CDR3 reads TGCAGCGTCTCTAGCGGGAGAACCTACGAGCAGTACTTC. It specifies CSVSSGRTYEQYF.

This clone has a single count. V gene TRBV7-2 combines with J gene TRBJ1-2, with D hard to call. From germline, CDR1 is SGHTA and CDR2 FQGNSA. The V gene lost 6 bases and the J gene lost 3 bases, with 11 bases spanning the gap. CDR3 size: 13 residues. CDR3 in amino acids: CASSLAFHYGYTF. CDR3 DNA: TGTGCCAGCAGTCTGGCTTTTCACTATGGCTACACCTTC. The full variable domain, in which reference TRBV7-2 and TRBJ1-2 provide the parts outside the CDR3, is GAGVSQSPSNKVTEKGKDVELRCDPISGHTALYWYRQSLGQGLEFLIYFQGNSAPDKSGLPSDRFSAERTGGSVSTLTIQRTQQEDSAVYLCASSLAFHYGYTFGSGTRLTVV.

The rearrangement joins TRBV10-3 to TRBJ2-1; possible D gene TRBD2, 5 bases. Trimming removed 5 bases from V and 7 bases from J, with 21 bases in between. From germline, CDR1 is ENHRY and CDR2 SYGVKD. The CDR3 extends over 16 amino acids. CDR3 nucleotide sequence: TGTGCCATCAGTAGAGAGAATCACGGGGTTGGGAATGAGCAGTTCTTC. This translates into CAISRENHGVGNEQFF.

V usage is TRBV7-2 and J usage is TRBJ1-3, with TRBD1 as a possible D gene (5 bases). V lost 1 base, J lost 4 bases, and 11 bases lay in between. The germline V gene encodes CDR1 SGHTA and CDR2 FQGNSA. This CDR3 region has 15 residues. The DNA for the CDR3 is TGTGCCAGCAGCTTAGGTGGGGCGTCCGGAAACACCATATATTTT. Translation gives CASSLGGASGNTIYF.

This clone was counted at least ten times. The genes are TRBV30 and TRBJ1-2; D unclear. The length of the CDR3 is 12 residues. The V and J ends lost 2 bases and 7 bases respectively, with 11 bases between them. Germline V gene data show CDR1 as GTSNPN and CDR2 as SVGIG (reference sequence). CDR3 bases: TGTGCCTGGAGTTCCCAGGTTGGTGGCTACACCTTC. This encodes CAWSSQVGGYTF.

V and J are TRBV5-1 and TRBJ2-3; no clear D gene. Germline V CDR1 and CDR2: SGHRS, YFSETQ. CDR3 size: 13 residues. The V and J ends lost 3 bases and 5 bases respectively, with 10 bases between them. The CDR3 DNA sequence: TGCGCCAGCAGCTCCCAATATGGAGATACGCAGTATTTT. This translates into CASSSQYGDTQYF.

This rearrangement joins TRBV5-6 to TRBJ1-2; unclear D gene. CDR1 is SGHDT and CDR2 is YYEEEE in the germline V gene. The CDR3 length is 11 residues. V was trimmed by 0 bases and J by 8 bases, leaving 5 bases between them. The CDR3 region is CASSLGEGYTF. Here the CDR3 DNA reads TGTGCCAGCAGCTTGGGGGAGGGCTACACCTTC.

V and J are TRBV6-2 or TRBV6-3 and TRBJ2-7; 9 nucleotides align to TRBD1. The CDR3 length is 17 residues. V lost 5 bases and J lost 6; bases outside the gene matches: 17. Germline V lookup: CDR1 MNHEY, CDR2 SVGEGT. CDR3 protein: CASSPVPGQGGPLEQYF. CDR3 bases: TGTGCCAGCAGTCCGGTCCCGGGACAGGGAGGTCCCCTCGAGCAGTACTTC.

The V and J genes are TRBV3-1 (or the pseudogene TRBV3-2) and TRBJ1-5; no definite D call. Trimming removed 4 bases at V and 0 bases at J, with 4 bases between. Germline V gene lookup returns CDR1 LGHDT and CDR2 YNNKEL (reference sequence). CDR3 size: 13 residues. CDR3 sequence reads: CASSLDSNQPQHF. CDR3 DNA sequence: TGTGCCAGCAGCCTCGATAGCAATCAGCCCCAGCATTTT.

V gene TRBV7-2 combines with J gene TRBJ2-1, with 7 nucleotides matching TRBD2. V gave up 1 base and J gave up 6 bases; unmatched junction bases: 3. Germline V gene data show CDR1 as SGHTA and CDR2 as FQGNSA. This CDR3 spans 14 amino acids. In nucleotides, the CDR3 is TGTGCCAGCAGCTTAGGGGCTAGCGGCAATGAGCAGTTCTTC. This gives the protein CASSLGASGNEQFF. The full variable domain, completed using reference TRBV7-2 and TRBJ2-1, is GAGVSQSPSNKVTEKGKDVELRCDPISGHTALYWYRQSLGQGLEFLIYFQGNSAPDKSGLPSDRFSAERTGGSVSTLTIQRTQQEDSAVYLCASSLGASGNEQFFGPGTRLTVL.

There are a few counts of this clone. The rearrangement links TRBV19 to TRBJ2-2; D not resolved. Trimming took off 0 bases at V and 4 bases at J, with 6 bases between the two ends. The CDR3 length is 14 residues. From germline, CDR1 is LNHDA and CDR2 SQIVND (reference sequence). Here the CDR3 reads CASSIDSGTGELFF. CDR3 nucleotides: TGTGCCAGTAGTATAGACAGTGGCACCGGGGAGCTGTTTTTT.

This sequence joins TRBV4-1 and TRBJ2-5; D is perhaps TRBD2 (6 bases). Germline V gene lookup returns CDR1 MGHRA and CDR2 YSYEKL. This CDR3 has 14 amino acids. Trimming took off 0 bases at V and 5 bases at J, with 10 bases between the two ends. CDR3 residues: CASSQEGTWETQYF. CDR3 DNA: TGCGCCAGCAGCCAAGAAGGGACTTGGGAGACCCAGTACTTC.

The gene calls are TRBV6-2 or TRBV6-3 and TRBJ2-5, with 7 bases matching TRBD2. The trim removed 5 bases at V and 6 bases at J, leaving 21 bases unmatched. Germline V lookup: CDR1 MNHEY, CDR2 SVGEGT. The CDR3 covers 18 residues. The chain's CDR3 is CASSTPVASGGVWKTQYF. The CDR3 region has the DNA TGTGCCAGCAGTACCCCCGTGGCTAGCGGAGGGGTCTGGAAGACCCAGTACTTC.

The count of this clone is one. The chain recombines TRBV9 with TRBJ1-2; unclear D gene. Trimming removed 4 bases at V and 2 bases at J, with 15 bases between. The CDR3 is 15 amino acids. Germline V gene sequence: CDR1 SGDLS, CDR2 YYNGEE. The CDR3 DNA sequence: TGTGCCAGCAGCCGTGGTGTAGGTGGGAACTATGGCTACACCTTC. Its protein is CASSRGVGGNYGYTF.